The sequence of this TCR beta chain was determined in a study of blood T cells in healthy people across ages. Study-wide results and caveats: Naive CD4+ cells and diversity were both higher in long-lived donors than in aged donors.

Per the germline V gene, CDR1 is SGHRS and CDR2 is YFSETQ. This CDR3 region has 14 residues. PCR was performed a second time for about 6 to 12 cycles using a sample-barcoded 5' primer and a J-beta primer mix. TCRdb re-derived calls from the 5' RACE reads in MiXCR, one entry per CDR3 protein. The data show roughly 800,000 distinct CDR3 sequences, with around 25% seen just once and over 2.5% held by the top ten. This clonotype was seen just once. Its antigen is as yet unknown. One end of the junction does not line up with germline, which may come from a read error. Separately, the same data were catalogued under a study of T cells of mothers and their children. That paper states: Donation was provided by three healthy Caucasian mothers along with their six children. Evidence of persistent microchimeric T cell clones was absent.

This TCR was sampled from a boy between 10 and 17 years old in good health. The chain recombines TRBV5-1 with TRBJ1-1; the D gene is possibly TRBD1 (6 bases). Sequencing used blood. The DNA of the CDR3 is TGCACCAGCAGAGGACGGGACACCAACACTGAAGCTTTCTTT. It is translated as CTSRGRDTNTEAFF. Based on the CDR3 plus reference TRBV5-1 and TRBJ1-1, the full variable domain is KAGVTQTPRYLIKTRGQQVTLSCSPISGHRSVSWYQQTPGQGLQFLFEYFSETQRNKGNFPGRFSGRQFSNSRSEMNVSTLELGDSALYLCTSRGRDTNTEAFFGQGTRLTVV.